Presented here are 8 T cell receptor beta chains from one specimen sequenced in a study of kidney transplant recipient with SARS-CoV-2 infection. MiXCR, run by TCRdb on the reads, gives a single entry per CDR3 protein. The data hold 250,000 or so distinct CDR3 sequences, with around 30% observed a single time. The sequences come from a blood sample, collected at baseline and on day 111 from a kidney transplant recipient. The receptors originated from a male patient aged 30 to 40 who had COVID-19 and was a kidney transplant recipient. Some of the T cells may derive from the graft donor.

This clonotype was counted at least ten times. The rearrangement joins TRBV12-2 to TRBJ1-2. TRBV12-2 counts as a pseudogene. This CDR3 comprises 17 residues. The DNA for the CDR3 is TGTGCAAGTCGCAACTGTGGGACTCCACGAAAGACCTATGGCTACACCTTC. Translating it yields CASRNCGTPRKTYGYTF.

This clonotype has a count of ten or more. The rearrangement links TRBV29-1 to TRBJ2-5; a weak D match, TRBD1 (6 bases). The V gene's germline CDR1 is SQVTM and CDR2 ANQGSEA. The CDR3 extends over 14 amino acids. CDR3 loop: CGGHQGRIGSAQYF. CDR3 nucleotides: TGCGGAGGACACCAGGGGCGAATAGGGTCGGCCCAGTACTTC.

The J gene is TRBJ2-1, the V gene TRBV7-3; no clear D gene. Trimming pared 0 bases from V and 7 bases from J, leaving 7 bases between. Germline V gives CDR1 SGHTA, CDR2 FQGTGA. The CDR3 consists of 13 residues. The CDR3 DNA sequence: TGTGCCAGCAGCTTAACATTAGGGAATGAGCAGTTCTTC. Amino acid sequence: CASSLTLGNEQFF.

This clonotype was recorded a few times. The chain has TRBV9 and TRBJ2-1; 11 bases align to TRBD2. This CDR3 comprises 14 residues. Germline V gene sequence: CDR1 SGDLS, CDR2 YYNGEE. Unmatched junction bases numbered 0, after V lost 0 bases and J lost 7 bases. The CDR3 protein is CASSVGTSGNEQFF. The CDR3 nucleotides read TGTGCCAGCAGCGTAGGGACTAGCGGGAATGAGCAGTTCTTC.

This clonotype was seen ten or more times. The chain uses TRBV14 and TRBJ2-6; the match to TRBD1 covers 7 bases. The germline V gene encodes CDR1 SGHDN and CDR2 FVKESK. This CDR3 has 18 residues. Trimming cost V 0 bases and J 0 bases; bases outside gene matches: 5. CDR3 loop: CASSQEGQSRSGANVLTF. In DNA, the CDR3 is TGTGCCAGCAGCCAAGAGGGACAGTCCCGCTCTGGGGCCAACGTCCTGACTTTC.

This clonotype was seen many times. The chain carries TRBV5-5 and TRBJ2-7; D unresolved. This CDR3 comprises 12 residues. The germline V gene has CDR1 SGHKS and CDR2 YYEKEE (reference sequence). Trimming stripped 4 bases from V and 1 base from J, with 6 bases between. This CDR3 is CASSIASYEQYF. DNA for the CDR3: TGTGCCAGCAGCATCGCGTCCTACGAGCAGTACTTC.

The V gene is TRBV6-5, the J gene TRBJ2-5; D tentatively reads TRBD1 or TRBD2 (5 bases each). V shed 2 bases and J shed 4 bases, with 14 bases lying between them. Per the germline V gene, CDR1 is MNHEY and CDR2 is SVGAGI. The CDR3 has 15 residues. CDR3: CASSYAWGSRETQYF. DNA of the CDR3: TGTGCCAGCAGTTACGCCTGGGGGTCACGAGAGACCCAGTACTTC.

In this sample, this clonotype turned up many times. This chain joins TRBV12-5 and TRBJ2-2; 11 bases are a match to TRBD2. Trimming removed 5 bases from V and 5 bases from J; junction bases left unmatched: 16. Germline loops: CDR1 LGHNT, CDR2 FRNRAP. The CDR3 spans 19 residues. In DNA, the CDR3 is TGTGCTAGTGGTCCCGAGCCCTCAATAGCGGGGGGGCGGACCGGGGAGCTGTTTTTT. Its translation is CASGPEPSIAGGRTGELFF.